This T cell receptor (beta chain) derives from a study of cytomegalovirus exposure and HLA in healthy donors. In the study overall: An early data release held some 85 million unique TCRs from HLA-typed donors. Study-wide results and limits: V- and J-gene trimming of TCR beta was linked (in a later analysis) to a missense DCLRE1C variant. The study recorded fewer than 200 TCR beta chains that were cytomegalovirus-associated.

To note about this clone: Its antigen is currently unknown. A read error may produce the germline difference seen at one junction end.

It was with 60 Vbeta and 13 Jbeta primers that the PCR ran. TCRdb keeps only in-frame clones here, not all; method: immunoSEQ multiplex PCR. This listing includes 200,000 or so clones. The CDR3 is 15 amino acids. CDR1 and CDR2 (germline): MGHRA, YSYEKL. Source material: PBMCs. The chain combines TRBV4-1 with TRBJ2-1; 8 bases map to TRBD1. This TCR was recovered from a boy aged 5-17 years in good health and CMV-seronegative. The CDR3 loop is CASGQGGQAFNEQFF. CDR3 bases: TGCGCCAGCGGCCAAGGGGGACAGGCTTTCAATGAGCAGTTCTTC.